The 10 T cell receptor beta chains presented below share a single source sample, sequenced in a study of blood T cell repertoires in COVID-19. The method was immunoSEQ multiplex PCR; TCRdb's version includes in-frame clones alone and lacks a portion of them. The sample includes 320,000 or so clones, roughly 87% seen only once; the top ten take approximately 1%. Sequences were obtained from PBMCs or T cells enriched from blood (not recorded which). These receptors originate from a woman aged 25 to 39 who had recovered from COVID-19.

The chain links TRBV4-3 to TRBJ2-2; D gene ambiguous. V lost 1 base to trimming and J lost 2 bases, with 14 bases between them. This CDR3 is built from 17 residues. CDR1 and CDR2 (germline): LGHNA, YSLEER. CDR3 coding DNA: TGCGCCAGCAGCCAAGTCTCTGTACTATCAAACACCGGGGAGCTGTTTTTT. This codes for CASSQVSVLSNTGELFF.

V gene TRBV19 combines with J gene TRBJ1-5; TRBD1 is a possible D gene (6 bases). The germline V and J ends were trimmed by 10 bases and 2 bases, with 15 bases remaining between them. The CDR3 is 14 residues long. The V gene's germline CDR1 is LNHDA and CDR2 SQIVND (reference sequence). The CDR3 loop reads CATAGVGRNQPQHF. CDR3 coding DNA: TGTGCCACCGCAGGGGTTGGGCGCAATCAGCCCCAGCATTTT.

V and J are TRBV5-1 and TRBJ2-6, with D unclear. V dropped 4 bases and J dropped 0 bases, with 11 bases sitting between them. The CDR3 is 16 amino acids. In germline, CDR1 is SGHRS, CDR2 YFSETQ. The CDR3 here is CASSPAVNSGANVLTF. CDR3 sequence (DNA): TGCGCCAGCAGCCCTGCAGTTAACTCTGGGGCCAACGTCCTGACTTTC.

V is TRBV29-1 and J is TRBJ1-2, with D possibly matching TRBD1 (6 bases). This CDR3 has 13 amino acids. The germline V gene encodes CDR1 SQVTM and CDR2 ANQGSEA. The V end was cut by 0 bases, the J end by 6 bases, with 11 bases between. The CDR3 coding sequence is TGCAGCGTTGAAGATCCGAACAGGGATGGCTACACCTTC. Translated, it gives CSVEDPNRDGYTF. The full variable domain, in which reference TRBV29-1 and TRBJ1-2 provide the parts outside the CDR3, is SAVISQKPSRDICQRGTSLTIQCQVDSQVTMMFWYRQQPGQSLTLIATANQGSEATYESGFVIDKFPISRPNLTFSTLTVSNMSPEDSSIYLCSVEDPNRDGYTFGSGTRLTVV.

This clone is a singleton in its sample. The chain carries TRBV11-3 and TRBJ2-2; TRBD1 might be the D (5 bases). This CDR3 is 15 amino acids long. V was trimmed by 1 base and J by 4 bases, leaving 10 bases between them. From germline, CDR1 is SGHNT and CDR2 YENEEA. Here the CDR3 DNA reads TGTGCCAGCAGCTTAGGTTCTCAGGGCACCGGGGAGCTGTTTTTT. This sequence encodes CASSLGSQGTGELFF.

The genes are TRBV7-2 and TRBJ2-5; the D gene is possibly TRBD2 (7 bases). CDR1 is SGHTA, CDR2 FQGNSA, per germline. The CDR3 runs 14 residues. The V end was cut by 11 bases, the J end by 2 bases, with 18 bases between. The CDR3 DNA sequence: TGTGCCGAATGGGGCGGGGGCCGTCAAGAGACCCAGTACTTC. It yields the protein CAEWGGGRQETQYF. Together with reference TRBV7-2 and TRBJ2-5, the CDR3 gives the full variable domain: GAGVSQSPSNKVTEKGKDVELRCDPISGHTALYWYRQSLGQGLEFLIYFQGNSAPDKSGLPSDRFSAERTGGSVSTLTIQRTQQEDSAVYLCAEWGGGRQETQYFGPGTRLLVL.

This rearrangement joins TRBV18 to TRBJ1-1; 7 bases agree with TRBD1. V lost 4 bases, J lost 8 bases, and 10 bases stayed unmatched. The CDR3 consists of 14 residues. Germline V gives CDR1 KGHSH, CDR2 LQKENI. CDR3 in amino acids: CASSRGQVEGEAFF. CDR3 bases: TGTGCCAGCTCACGAGGACAGGTCGAAGGAGAAGCTTTCTTT. The variable domain in full, with the rest retrieved from reference TRBV18 and TRBJ1-1, is NAGVMQNPRHLVRRRGQEARLRCSPMKGHSHVYWYRQLPEEGLKFMVYLQKENIIDESGMPKERFSAEFPKEGPSILRIQQVVRGDSAAYFCASSRGQVEGEAFFGQGTRLTVV.

The rearrangement links TRBV11-2 to TRBJ2-3; a possible D gene is TRBD1 (5 bases). The V and J ends lost 2 bases and 2 bases respectively, with 11 bases between them. Germline CDR1 is SGHAT and CDR2 is FQNNGV. The CDR3 contains 15 residues. This chain's CDR3 is CASSLWGRVTDTQYF. The CDR3, as DNA: TGTGCCAGCAGCTTATGGGGCAGGGTCACAGATACGCAGTATTTT.

The V call is TRBV6-4, the J call TRBJ1-1; maybe TRBD1 (5 bases). The CDR3 consists of 13 residues. Per the germline V gene, CDR1 is MRHNA and CDR2 is SNTAGT. With 5 bases removed from V and 7 bases from J, the gap between germline ends came to 14 bases. In nucleotides, the CDR3 is TGTGCCAGCAGTTACAGGCTGTCAGGTGAAGCTTTCTTT. Its translation is CASSYRLSGEAFF.

The chain employs TRBV3-1 (or the pseudogene TRBV3-2) and TRBJ2-3; D is possibly TRBD2 (7 bases). The CDR3 runs to 15 residues. Germline V gives CDR1 LGHDT, CDR2 YNNKEL (reference sequence). Trimming removed 4 bases from V and 4 bases from J, with 15 bases in between. The CDR3 sequence is CASSLGGGAPDTQYF. The DNA of the CDR3 is TGTGCCAGCAGCCTCGGAGGGGGGGCCCCAGATACGCAGTATTTT.